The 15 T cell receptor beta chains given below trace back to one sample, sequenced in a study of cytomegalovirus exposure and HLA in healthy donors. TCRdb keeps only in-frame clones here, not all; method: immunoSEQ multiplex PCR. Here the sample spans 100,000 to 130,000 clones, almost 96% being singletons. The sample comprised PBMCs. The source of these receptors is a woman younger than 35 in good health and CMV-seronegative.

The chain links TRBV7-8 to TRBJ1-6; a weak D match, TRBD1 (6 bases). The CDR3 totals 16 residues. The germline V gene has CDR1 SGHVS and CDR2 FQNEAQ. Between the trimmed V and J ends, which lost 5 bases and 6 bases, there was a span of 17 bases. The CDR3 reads CASSLEAGAINSPLHF. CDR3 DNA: TGTGCCAGCAGCCTCGAGGCAGGGGCGATTAATTCACCCCTCCACTTT.

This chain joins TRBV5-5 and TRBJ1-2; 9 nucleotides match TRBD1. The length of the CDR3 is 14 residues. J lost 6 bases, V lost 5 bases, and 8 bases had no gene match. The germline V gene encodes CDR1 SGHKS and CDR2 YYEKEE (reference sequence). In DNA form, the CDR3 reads TGTGCCAGCAGAGCACCGGGACAGGGCCATGGCTACACCTTC. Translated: CASRAPGQGHGYTF.

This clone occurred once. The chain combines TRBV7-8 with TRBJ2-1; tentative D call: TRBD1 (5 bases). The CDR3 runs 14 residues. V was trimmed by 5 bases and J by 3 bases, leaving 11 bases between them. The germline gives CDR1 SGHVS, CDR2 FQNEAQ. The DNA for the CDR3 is TGTGCCAGCAGCCAGACCAGGGACTACAATGAGCAGTTCTTC. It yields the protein CASSQTRDYNEQFF.

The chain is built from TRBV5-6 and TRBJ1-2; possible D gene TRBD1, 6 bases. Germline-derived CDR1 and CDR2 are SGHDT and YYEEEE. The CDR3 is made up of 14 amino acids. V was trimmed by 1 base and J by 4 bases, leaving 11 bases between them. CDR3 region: CASSLNRVSYGYTF. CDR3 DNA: TGTGCCAGCAGCTTGAACAGGGTGAGCTATGGCTACACCTTC.

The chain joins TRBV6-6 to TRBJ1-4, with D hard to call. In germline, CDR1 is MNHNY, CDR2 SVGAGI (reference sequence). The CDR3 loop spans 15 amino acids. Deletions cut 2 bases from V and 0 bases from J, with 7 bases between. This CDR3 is CASSYGAATNEKLFF. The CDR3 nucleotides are TGTGCCAGCAGTTACGGAGCCGCAACTAATGAAAAACTGTTTTTT.

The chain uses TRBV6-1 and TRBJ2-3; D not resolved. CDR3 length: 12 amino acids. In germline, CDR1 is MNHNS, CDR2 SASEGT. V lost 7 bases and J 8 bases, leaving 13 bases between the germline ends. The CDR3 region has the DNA TGTGCCAGCAAGGAGCCCACGGGTACGCAGTATTTT. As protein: CASKEPTGTQYF.

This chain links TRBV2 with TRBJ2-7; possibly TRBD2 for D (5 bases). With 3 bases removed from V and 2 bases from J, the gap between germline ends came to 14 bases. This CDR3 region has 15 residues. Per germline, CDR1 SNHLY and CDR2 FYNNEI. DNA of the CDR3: TGTGCCAGCAGTGATCCGGGATCGAGGACCTACGAGCAGTACTTC. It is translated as CASSDPGSRTYEQYF.

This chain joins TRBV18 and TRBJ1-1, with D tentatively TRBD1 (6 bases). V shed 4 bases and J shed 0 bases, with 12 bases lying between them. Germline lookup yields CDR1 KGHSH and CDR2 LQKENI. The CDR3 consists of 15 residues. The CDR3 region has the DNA TGTGCCAGCTCACTCCTACAGGGTATGAACACTGAAGCTTTCTTT. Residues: CASSLLQGMNTEAFF.

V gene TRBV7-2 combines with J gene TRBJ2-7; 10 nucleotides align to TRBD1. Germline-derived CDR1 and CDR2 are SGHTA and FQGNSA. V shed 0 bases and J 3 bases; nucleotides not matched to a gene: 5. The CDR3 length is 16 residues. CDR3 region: CASSLATGTGDYEQYF. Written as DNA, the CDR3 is TGTGCCAGCAGCTTAGCAACCGGGACAGGGGACTACGAGCAGTACTTC.

DNA of the CDR3: TGTGCCAGTAGCCTTACTCGTGACAGGCGTAATCAGCCCCAGCATTTT. It is translated as CASSLTRDRRNQPQHF. The chain uses TRBV19 and TRBJ1-5; D is possibly TRBD1 (6 bases). Per the germline V gene, CDR1 is LNHDA and CDR2 is SQIVND (reference sequence). The CDR3 loop spans 16 amino acids. Trimming removed 6 bases at V and 4 bases at J, with 19 bases between.

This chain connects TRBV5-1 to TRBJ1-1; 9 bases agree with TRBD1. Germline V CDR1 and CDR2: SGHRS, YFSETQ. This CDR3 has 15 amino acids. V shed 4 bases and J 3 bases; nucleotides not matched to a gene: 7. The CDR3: CASSRDRVDDTEAFF. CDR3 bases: TGCGCCAGCAGCCGGGACAGGGTGGACGACACTGAAGCTTTCTTT.

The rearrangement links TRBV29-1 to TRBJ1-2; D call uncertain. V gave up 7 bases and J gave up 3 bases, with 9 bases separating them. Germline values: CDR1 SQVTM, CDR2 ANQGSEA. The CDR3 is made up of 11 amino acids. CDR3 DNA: TGCAGCGCAGACACCGACTATGGCTACACCTTC. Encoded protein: CSADTDYGYTF.

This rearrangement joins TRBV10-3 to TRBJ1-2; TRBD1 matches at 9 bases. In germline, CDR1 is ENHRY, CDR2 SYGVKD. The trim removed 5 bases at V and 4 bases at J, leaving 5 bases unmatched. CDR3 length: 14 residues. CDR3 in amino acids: CAISSGQGPYGYTF. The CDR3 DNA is TGTGCCATCAGTTCGGGACAGGGCCCCTATGGCTACACCTTC.

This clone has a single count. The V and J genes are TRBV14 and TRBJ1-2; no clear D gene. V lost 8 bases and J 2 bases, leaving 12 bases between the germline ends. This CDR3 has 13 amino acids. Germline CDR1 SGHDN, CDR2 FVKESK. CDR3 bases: TGTGCCAGCGGGGAGACCCTCAACTATGGCTACACCTTC. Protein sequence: CASGETLNYGYTF.

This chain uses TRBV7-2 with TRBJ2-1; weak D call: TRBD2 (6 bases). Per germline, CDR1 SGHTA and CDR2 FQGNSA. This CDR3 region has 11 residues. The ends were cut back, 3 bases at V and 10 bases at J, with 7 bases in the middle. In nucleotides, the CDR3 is TGTGCCAGCAGCTTGGAGGGAGAGCAGTTCTTC. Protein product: CASSLEGEQFF.